This entry lists 13 T cell receptor beta chains sequenced from one sample in a study of shared clonotypes between healthy human individuals. Sequenced by immunoSEQ multiplex PCR; TCRdb stores in-frame clones only, minus some. The table shows 2 million to 2.5 million clones, with just over 90% occurring only once. CD45RO negativity and positive selection for CCR7 defined naive CD8 cells, a population that excluded terminally differentiated effector memory CD45RA+ cells. The sample taken for sequencing was naive CD8+ T cells from PBMCs. Receptors originate from a man aged 18 to 30 in good health. Some clones in this sample may be carry-over from other donors' samples.

The chain combines TRBV11-2 with TRBJ1-3, with D possibly matching TRBD1 (5 bases). Germline-derived CDR1 and CDR2 are SGHAT and FQNNGV. V was pared by 2 bases and J by 3 bases, with 8 bases between. The length of the CDR3 is 14 residues. The CDR3 DNA reads as TGTGCCAGCAGCTTACGGGGGGATGGAAACACCATATATTTT. It is translated as CASSLRGDGNTIYF.

This clone has just one count. The J gene is TRBJ1-5, the V gene TRBV6-6; weak D call: TRBD1 (5 bases). V was shortened by 8 bases and J by 9 bases, with 20 bases between the two germline ends. The CDR3 is made up of 14 amino acids. Germline CDR1 and CDR2: MNHNY and SVGAGI (reference sequence). The CDR3 is CASLLDPGQGPQHF. CDR3 nucleotide sequence: TGTGCCAGCTTATTAGATCCGGGCCAGGGGCCCCAGCATTTT.

In regard to this clone: The sample has other DNA sequences that encode this CDR3 too. This chain joins TRBV11-2 and TRBJ2-7; D is uncertain. The CDR3 loop spans 14 amino acids. V dropped 0 bases and J dropped 2 bases, with 8 bases sitting between them. Germline CDR1 is SGHAT and CDR2 is FQNNGV. The CDR3 reads CASSLEGGPYEQYF. DNA of the CDR3: TGTGCCAGCAGCTTAGAAGGCGGACCCTACGAGCAGTACTTC.

The rearrangement links TRBV28 to TRBJ1-2; D not resolved. The CDR3 is 16 amino acids. V was cut by 4 bases and J by 4 bases, with 19 bases left in between. Germline V gene data show CDR1 as MDHEN and CDR2 as SYDVKM. The CDR3 reads CASSYDFDRVGYGYTF. The CDR3 nucleotides read TGTGCCAGCAGTTACGACTTTGACCGCGTGGGCTATGGCTACACCTTC.

The chain links TRBV2 to TRBJ1-1; 8 bases align to TRBD1. CDR1 and CDR2 (germline): SNHLY, FYNNEI. The length of the CDR3 is 13 residues. J lost 5 bases, V lost 7 bases, and 6 bases had no gene match. CDR3 residues: CASTGTGGTEAFF. The DNA for the CDR3 is TGTGCCAGCACTGGTACAGGGGGGACTGAAGCTTTCTTT.

This clone was seen a single time. This chain joins TRBV6-1 and TRBJ1-5; D may be TRBD1 (5 bases). The germline V and J ends were trimmed by 4 bases and 5 bases, with 15 bases remaining between them. There are 15 residues in the CDR3. Per germline, CDR1 MNHNS and CDR2 SASEGT. The CDR3 here is CASSALGVVDQPQHF. The CDR3 nucleotides are TGTGCCAGCAGTGCCCTGGGGGTGGTAGATCAGCCCCAGCATTTT.

The J gene is TRBJ1-1, the V gene TRBV7-3; tentatively, D is TRBD1 (5 bases). The CDR3 spans 15 residues. In germline, CDR1 is SGHTA, CDR2 FQGTGA. V was cut by 0 bases and J by 0 bases, with 8 bases left in between. CDR3 in amino acids: CASSLTGTLNTEAFF. For the CDR3, the DNA is TGTGCCAGCAGCTTAACCGGGACTTTGAACACTGAAGCTTTCTTT. The variable domain in full, completed from reference TRBV7-3 and TRBJ1-1, reads GAGVSQTPSNKVTEKGKYVELRCDPISGHTALYWYRQSLGQGPEFLIYFQGTGAADDSGLPNDRFFAVRPEGSVSTLKIQRTERGDSAVYLCASSLTGTLNTEAFFGQGTRLTVV.

The chain has TRBV4-1 and TRBJ2-1; perhaps TRBD2 as D (5 bases). CDR3 size: 15 residues. Germline V gives CDR1 MGHRA, CDR2 YSYEKL. Trimming stripped 1 base from V and 8 bases from J, with 15 bases between. This CDR3 is CASSQVLGPSYEQFF. CDR3 nucleotides: TGCGCCAGCAGCCAAGTACTAGGACCTTCTTATGAGCAGTTCTTC.

The chain joins TRBV6-5 to TRBJ2-7; 8 bases map to TRBD2. The CDR3 runs 16 residues. CDR1 and CDR2 (germline): MNHEY, SVGAGI. With 0 bases clipped from V and 4 bases from J, the junction kept 8 bases outside the gene matches. The CDR3, as DNA: TGTGCCAGCAGTTACTCCACCGGGACTAGGCCTTACGAGCAGTACTTC. It translates to CASSYSTGTRPYEQYF.

The chain employs TRBV11-2 and TRBJ1-1; TRBD1 agrees at 8 bases. From germline, CDR1 is SGHAT and CDR2 FQNNGV. CDR3 length equals 15 residues. The trim removed 5 bases at V and 7 bases at J, leaving 12 bases unmatched. In DNA, the CDR3 is TGTGCCAGCAGCACCCGACAGGGGTCGGTTGGTGAAGCTTTCTTT. This translates into CASSTRQGSVGEAFF.

The chain joins TRBV6-5 to TRBJ2-4; D may be TRBD1 (5 bases). V gave up 0 bases and J gave up 8 bases, with 11 bases separating them. The CDR3 contains 14 residues. Germline loops: CDR1 MNHEY, CDR2 SVGAGI. Written as DNA, the CDR3 is TGTGCCAGCAGTTACTCCACGCTAGGGGACATTCAGTACTTC. Translating gives CASSYSTLGDIQYF.

The V call is TRBV27, the J call TRBJ2-3; D uncertain. With 6 bases removed from V and 4 bases from J, the gap between germline ends came to 14 bases. CDR1 is MNHEY and CDR2 is SMNVEV in the germline V gene (reference sequence). CDR3 length: 14 amino acids. DNA of the CDR3: TGTGCCAGCAGCCACAACCCGGAAGCAGATACGCAGTATTTT. Its translation: CASSHNPEADTQYF.

With respect to this clone: Other DNA sequences in this sample translate to the same CDR3. The chain employs TRBV4-1 and TRBJ2-7; the D gene could be TRBD1 or TRBD2 (5 bases each). This CDR3 region has 15 residues. Per the germline V gene, CDR1 is MGHRA and CDR2 is YSYEKL. The V end lost 3 bases, the J end lost 0 bases, and 12 bases lay between the germline ends. CDR3 region: CASSQRDRSSYEQYF. CDR3 sequence (DNA): TGCGCCAGCAGCCAGAGGGACCGCAGCTCCTACGAGCAGTACTTC.